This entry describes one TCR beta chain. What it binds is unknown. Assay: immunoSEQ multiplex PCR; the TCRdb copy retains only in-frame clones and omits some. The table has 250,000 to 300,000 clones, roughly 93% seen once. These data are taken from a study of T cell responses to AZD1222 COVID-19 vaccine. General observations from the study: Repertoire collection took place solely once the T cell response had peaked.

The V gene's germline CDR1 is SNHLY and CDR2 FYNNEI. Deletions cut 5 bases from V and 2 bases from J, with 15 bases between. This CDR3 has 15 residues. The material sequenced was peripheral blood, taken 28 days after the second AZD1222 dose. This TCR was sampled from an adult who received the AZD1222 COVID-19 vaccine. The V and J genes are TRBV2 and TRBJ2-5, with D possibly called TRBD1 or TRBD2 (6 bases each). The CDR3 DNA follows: TGTGCCAGCAGTCGATTTACAGGGACTCAAGAGACCCAGTACTTC. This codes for CASSRFTGTQETQYF.